This T cell receptor beta chain derives from a study of cytomegalovirus exposure and HLA in healthy donors. The PCR used 60 Vbeta and 13 Jbeta primers. Here immunoSEQ multiplex PCR was the method, and the copy in TCRdb shows in-frame clones only, minus some. Among hundreds of thousands of clones listed, about 80% were seen once. Study-wide findings and caveats: Researchers reported in a later analysis that a missense DCLRE1C variant was tied to TCR beta V- and J-gene trimming.

As for this clone: What it binds is unknown.

The V end was cut by 5 bases, the J end by 2 bases, with 22 bases between. This CDR3 is 17 amino acids long. The V gene's germline CDR1 is LNHDA and CDR2 SQIVND (reference sequence). The source of this sequence is a man in his late teens or twenties in good health and CMV-seronegative. The source material was PBMCs. The V gene is TRBV19, the J gene TRBJ2-7, with a weak D call TRBD2 (8 bases). CDR3 residues: CASSRQGGQAGAYEQYF. The CDR3 coding sequence is TGTGCCAGTAGTCGACAGGGTGGGCAAGCGGGAGCCTACGAGCAGTACTTC.